The text below deals with one T cell receptor (beta chain). The sample belongs to a study of blood T cell repertoires in COVID-19. Overall study: From T cells, B-cell-depleted T cells, or PBMCs came the material, which was cDNA or gDNA.

With 3 bases removed from V and 7 bases from J, the gap between germline ends came to 10 bases. This CDR3 is 12 amino acids long. In germline, CDR1 is KGHSH, CDR2 LQKENI. TCRdb's copy holds only in-frame clones and misses some; the assay was immunoSEQ multiplex PCR. The sample contains about 190,000 clones, 75% to 90% of which appear only once. The material sequenced was peripheral blood. The clonotype was recovered from a man aged 25-45 years with acute or convalescent COVID-19. The V and J genes are TRBV18 and TRBJ2-7; D possibly corresponds to TRBD1 (5 bases). The CDR3 coding sequence is TGTGCCAGCTCACCTCAGGGTACGGAGCAGTACTTC. This encodes CASSPQGTEQYF. The variable domain in full, with the rest retrieved from reference TRBV18 and TRBJ2-7, is NAGVMQNPRHLVRRRGQEARLRCSPMKGHSHVYWYRQLPEEGLKFMVYLQKENIIDESGMPKERFSAEFPKEGPSILRIQQVVRGDSAAYFCASSPQGTEQYFGPGTRLTVT.